The 5 T cell receptor beta chains listed next were all sequenced from one sample in a study of blood T cell repertoires in COVID-19. Produced via immunoSEQ multiplex PCR; TCRdb's table is partial and in-frame only. The table records fewer than 90,000 clones, 70% to 90% of them present only once. Source material: peripheral blood. The receptors derive from a man at least 80 years old in a cohort sampled during active COVID-19.

This clone was seen only once. V gene TRBV4-3 combines with J gene TRBJ1-2; D unclear. The germline V and J ends were trimmed by 0 bases and 6 bases, with 14 bases remaining between them. This CDR3 is built from 15 residues. Germline CDR1 LGHNA, CDR2 YSLEER. In nucleotides, the CDR3 is TGCGCCAGCAGCCAAGAGCTCTCTGGAGGAGATGGCTACACCTTC. Amino acids: CASSQELSGGDGYTF.

The CDR3, as DNA: TGTGCCAGCAGCAGCTCGGTGGGGGCCTCCTACGAGCAGTACGTC. Translation: CASSSSVGASYEQYV. V gene TRBV7-2 combines with J gene TRBJ2-7, with a possible D match to TRBD1 (6 bases). CDR1 is SGHTA, CDR2 FQGNSA, per germline. The length of the CDR3 is 15 residues. Trimming cost V 5 bases and J 0 bases, with 14 bases left between them.

This clone was seen just once. The chain uses TRBV5-1 and TRBJ2-3; D remains unclear. CDR3 length: 13 residues. Germline loops: CDR1 SGHRS, CDR2 YFSETQ. With 2 bases removed from V and 3 bases from J, the gap between germline ends came to 7 bases. CDR3 coding DNA: TGCGCCAGCAGCTTTAGAGAGACAGATACGCAGTATTTT. This gives the protein CASSFRETDTQYF.

This chain uses TRBV5-1 with TRBJ1-1, with TRBD1 matching 9 bases. The junction had 7 bases not matched to a gene; V was cut back by 2 bases and J by 5 bases. Looked up from germline, CDR1 is SGHRS and CDR2 is YFSETQ. The CDR3 contains 15 residues. In DNA, the CDR3 is TGCGCCAGCAGCTTAGGGAACAGGGGGCTAACTGAAGCTTTCTTT. It is translated as CASSLGNRGLTEAFF. The variable domain in full, with the rest retrieved from reference TRBV5-1 and TRBJ1-1, is KAGVTQTPRYLIKTRGQQVTLSCSPISGHRSVSWYQQTPGQGLQFLFEYFSETQRNKGNFPGRFSGRQFSNSRSEMNVSTLELGDSALYLCASSLGNRGLTEAFFGQGTRLTVV.

The chain joins TRBV7-8 to TRBJ1-5, with D perhaps matching TRBD1 (6 bases). Germline V lookup: CDR1 SGHVS, CDR2 FQNEAQ. The CDR3 extends over 15 amino acids. Deletions cut 5 bases from V and 3 bases from J, with 14 bases between. CDR3 sequence reads: CASSPGDRHNQPQHF. In nucleotides, the CDR3 is TGTGCCAGCAGCCCAGGAGACAGGCACAATCAGCCCCAGCATTTT.